This T cell receptor beta chain originates from a study of cytomegalovirus exposure and HLA in healthy donors. Findings and caveats of the study: Across donors, presence/absence analyses took sequencing depth to be roughly uniform. The authors reported that TCR beta sequences could predict HLA-A and HLA-B alleles. These predictions were accurate for most subjects in the first cohort. Follow-up analysis later connected one missense variant in DCLRE1C with trimming of TCR beta V- and J-genes.

Germline V gene lookup returns CDR1 MDHEN and CDR2 SYDVKM. CDR3 size: 15 residues. The junction had 10 bases not matched to a gene; V was cut back by 6 bases and J by 5 bases. PCR was performed using 60 Vbeta and 13 Jbeta primers. This table comes from immunoSEQ multiplex PCR, and its TCRdb copy is limited to in-frame clones, with some not included. The sample includes about 180,000 clones, 84% of them seen just once. On this clone itself: What it binds is unknown. At the DNA level, this CDR3 is encoded by other sequences in the same sample as well.

The chain couples TRBV28 to TRBJ1-2; 9 positions match TRBD1. This clonotype originated in a girl aged 2 to 10 in good health and CMV-seropositive. Material for sequencing was PBMCs. The CDR3 DNA reads TGTGCCAGCAGCCCGGGACAGGGCGACTTTTATGGCTACACCTTC. This gives the protein CASSPGQGDFYGYTF.